This T cell receptor beta chain originates from a study of blood T cell repertoires in COVID-19. Libraries were prepared by immunoSEQ multiplex PCR; TCRdb keeps only in-frame clonotypes and omits some of them. Here the sample spans hundreds of thousands of clones, 85% being singletons. This CDR3 contains 15 residues. In germline, CDR1 is SGDLS, CDR2 YYNGEE. V shed 4 bases and J shed 0 bases, with 14 bases lying between them. V usage is TRBV9 and J usage is TRBJ2-7; D perhaps matches TRBD2 (6 bases). This TCR was sampled from a woman between 50 and 59 years old with acute COVID-19. The source material was PBMCs or T cells enriched from blood (not recorded which). The DNA for the CDR3 is TGTGCCAGCAGCTTCGATGCGGGGTACTCCTACGAGCAGTACTTC. It is translated as CASSFDAGYSYEQYF.